The 4 T cell receptor beta chains below were found in one sample sequenced in a study of long-term antiretroviral therapy in people with HIV. Runs used v3.0 of the immunoSEQ assay and were done at survey level. Clones were read by immunoSEQ multiplex PCR, and TCRdb kept only the in-frame ones, dropping some. The sample records about 32,000 clones, 85% to 95% being singletons. Sequences were derived from unsorted PBMCs, sampled 4.1 years after starting antiretroviral therapy. The receptors were sampled from a woman in her 50s with HIV.

In regard to this clone: At one boundary the junction diverges from the germline segment, which might be a read error. CDR3 DNA: TGTGCCAGCACTGAACAGGGGGGGATTAATGAAAAACTGTTTTTT. Translation: CASTEQGGINEKLFF. The rearrangement joins TRBV2 to TRBJ1-4, with TRBD1 identical over 8 bases. CDR1 and CDR2 from the germline V gene are SNHLY and FYNNEI. This CDR3 has 15 amino acids.

This chain links TRBV6-4 with TRBJ1-1, with TRBD1 matching 8 bases. The CDR3 runs 15 residues. Germline V gene lookup returns CDR1 MRHNA and CDR2 SNTAGT. J gave up 1 base and V 6 bases, and 7 bases lay outside the gene matches. The CDR3 region has the DNA TGTGCCAGCAGGGTAGAGGACAGGGAGAACACTGAAGCTTTCTTT. This translates into CASRVEDRENTEAFF.

The gene calls are TRBV7-8 and TRBJ1-2, with TRBD1 as a possible D gene (5 bases). Germline assignment: CDR1 SGHVS and CDR2 FQNEAQ. The CDR3 loop spans 16 amino acids. V was pared by 5 bases and J by 3 bases, with 19 bases between. The CDR3 DNA follows: TGTGCCAGCAGCGTGCGTCTGGGGGGGGATCACTATGGCTACACCTTC. Translation gives CASSVRLGGDHYGYTF.

The CDR3 reads CSDYLRDRPETQYF. The DNA of the CDR3 is TGCAGCGATTACCTCCGGGACAGGCCAGAGACCCAGTACTTC. The chain has TRBV29-1 and TRBJ2-5; 8 nucleotides agree with TRBD1. The CDR3 has 14 residues. The germline V gene has CDR1 SQVTM and CDR2 ANQGSEA. Germline trimming cut 7 bases from V and 4 bases from J; bases unmatched to any gene: 11.